The present T cell receptor (beta chain) was sequenced within a study of CD8+ T cells in alopecia areata. The sample's treatment: oral pan-JAK inhibitor, 5-10 mg twice daily. The sequencing template was cDNA reverse transcribed from extracted RNA. Sequenced by immunoSEQ multiplex PCR; TCRdb stores in-frame clones only, minus some. The data hold approximately 140,000 clones, with about 85% observed a single time. V lost 5 bases and J 0 bases, leaving 6 bases between the germline ends. CDR1 and CDR2 (germline): LNHDA, SQIVND (reference sequence). The CDR3 extends over 13 amino acids. The TCR was taken from a human donor with alopecia areata. The gene calls are TRBV19 and TRBJ2-3; D call uncertain. The material sequenced was CD8+ T cells sorted from blood, taken at week 4, from a patient treated with tofacitinib. The CDR3 loop reads CASSLTSTDTQYF. Here the CDR3 DNA reads TGTGCCAGTAGTTTAACTAGCACAGATACGCAGTATTTT.